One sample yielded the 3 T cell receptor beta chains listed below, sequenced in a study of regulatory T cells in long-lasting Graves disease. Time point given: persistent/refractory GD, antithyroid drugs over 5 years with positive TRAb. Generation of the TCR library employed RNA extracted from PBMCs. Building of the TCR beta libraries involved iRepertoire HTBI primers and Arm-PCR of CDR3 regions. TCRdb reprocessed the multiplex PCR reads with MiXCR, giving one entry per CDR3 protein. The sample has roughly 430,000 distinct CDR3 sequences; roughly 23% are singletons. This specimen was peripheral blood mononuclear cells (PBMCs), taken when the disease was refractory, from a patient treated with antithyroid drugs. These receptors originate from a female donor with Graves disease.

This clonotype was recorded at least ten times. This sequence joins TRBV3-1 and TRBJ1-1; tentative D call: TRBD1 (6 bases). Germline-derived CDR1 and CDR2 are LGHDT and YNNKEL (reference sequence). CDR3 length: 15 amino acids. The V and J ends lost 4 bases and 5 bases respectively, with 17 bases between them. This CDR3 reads CASSLQRGARTEAFF. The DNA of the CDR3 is TGTGCCAGCAGCCTACAGCGGGGGGCGAGGACTGAAGCTTTCTTT.

In nucleotides, the CDR3 is TGTGCCAGCAGCGTAGGCCCAGGCTATGAGCAGTTCTTC. Amino acid sequence: CASSVGPGYEQFF. The chain recombines TRBV9 with TRBJ2-1; D gene uncertain. With 0 bases removed from V and 8 bases from J, the gap between germline ends came to 9 bases. CDR3 size: 13 residues. CDR1 and CDR2 (germline): SGDLS, YYNGEE.

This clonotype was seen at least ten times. The CDR3 here is CASSLTSGRRHEQYF. In nucleotides, the CDR3 is TGTGCCAGCAGTCTCACTAGCGGGAGGCGCCACGAGCAGTACTTC. This chain joins TRBV6-1 and TRBJ2-7; TRBD2 matches 12 bases. J gave up 5 bases and V 5 bases, and 7 bases lay outside the gene matches. There are 15 residues in the CDR3. Germline V gives CDR1 MNHNS, CDR2 SASEGT.